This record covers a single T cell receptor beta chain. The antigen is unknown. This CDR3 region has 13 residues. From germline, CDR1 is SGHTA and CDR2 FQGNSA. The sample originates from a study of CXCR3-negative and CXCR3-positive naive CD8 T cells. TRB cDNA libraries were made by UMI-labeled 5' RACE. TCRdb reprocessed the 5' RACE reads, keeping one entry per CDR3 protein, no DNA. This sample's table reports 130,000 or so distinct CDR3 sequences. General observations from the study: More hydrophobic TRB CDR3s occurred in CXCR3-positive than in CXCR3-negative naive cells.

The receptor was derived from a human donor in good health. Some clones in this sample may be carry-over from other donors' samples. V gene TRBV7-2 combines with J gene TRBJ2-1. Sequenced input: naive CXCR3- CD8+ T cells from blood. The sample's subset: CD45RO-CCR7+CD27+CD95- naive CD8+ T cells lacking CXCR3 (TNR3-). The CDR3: CASSLTDADEQFF.